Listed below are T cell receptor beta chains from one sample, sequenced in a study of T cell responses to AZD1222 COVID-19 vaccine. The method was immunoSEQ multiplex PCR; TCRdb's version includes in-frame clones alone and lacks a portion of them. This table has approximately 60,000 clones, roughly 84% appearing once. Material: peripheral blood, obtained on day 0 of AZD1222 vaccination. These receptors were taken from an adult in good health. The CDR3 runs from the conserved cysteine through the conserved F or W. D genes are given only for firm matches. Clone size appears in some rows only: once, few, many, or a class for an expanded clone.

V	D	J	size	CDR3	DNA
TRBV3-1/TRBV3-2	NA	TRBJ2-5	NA	CASSLAGQWEQETQYF	TGTGCCAGCAGCTTAGCAGGGCAATGGGAGCAAGAGACCCAGTACTTC
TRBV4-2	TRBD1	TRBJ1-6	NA	CASSRQGDYNSPLHF	TGTGCCAGCAGCCGACAGGGGGACTATAATTCACCCCTCCACTTT
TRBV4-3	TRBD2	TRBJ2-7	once	CASSNGLAGSYEQYF	TGCGCCAGCAGCAACGGACTAGCGGGGTCCTACGAGCAGTACTTC
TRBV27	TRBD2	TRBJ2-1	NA	CASSLLAGSYNEQFF	TGTGCCAGCAGTTTATTAGCGGGGTCCTACAATGAGCAGTTCTTC
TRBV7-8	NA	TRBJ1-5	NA	CASSLVAGRQPQHF	TGTGCCAGCAGCTTAGTGGCGGGTCGGCAGCCCCAGCATTTT
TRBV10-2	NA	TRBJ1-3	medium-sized	CASSEADRGRNTIYF	TGCGCCAGCAGTGAGGCGGACAGAGGGCGGAACACCATATATTTT
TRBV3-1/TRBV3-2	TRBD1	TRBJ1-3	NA	CASSHRRGQGISGNTIYF	TGTGCCAGCAGCCACCGCCGTGGACAGGGGATCTCTGGAAACACCATATATTTT
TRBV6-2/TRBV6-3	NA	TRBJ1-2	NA	CASSSYENGYTF	TGTGCCAGCAGTTCCTACGAAAATGGCTACACCTTC
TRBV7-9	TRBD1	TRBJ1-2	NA	CASSPQGNYGYTF	TGTGCCAGCAGCCCACAGGGGAACTATGGCTACACCTTC
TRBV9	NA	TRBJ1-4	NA	CASSVSGGEEKLFF	TGTGCCAGCAGCGTATCCGGGGGGGAGGAAAAACTGTTTTTT
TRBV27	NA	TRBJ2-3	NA	CASSLSEGDTDTQYF	TGTGCCAGCAGTTTATCGGAGGGGGACACAGATACGCAGTATTTT
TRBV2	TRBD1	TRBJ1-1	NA	CASSGTGVYTEAFF	TGTGCCAGTTCCGGGACAGGGGTCTACACTGAAGCTTTCTTT
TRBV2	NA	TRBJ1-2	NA	CASSVEQLNYGYTF	TGTGCCAGCAGTGTTGAGCAGCTCAACTATGGCTACACCTTC
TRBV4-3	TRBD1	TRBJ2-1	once	CASSQDRTGGSEQFF	TGCGCCAGCAGCCAAGATCGGACAGGGGGCAGTGAGCAGTTCTTC
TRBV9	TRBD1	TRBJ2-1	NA	CASSPSDRGPNEQFF	TGTGCCAGCAGCCCCTCGGACAGGGGGCCCAATGAGCAGTTCTTC
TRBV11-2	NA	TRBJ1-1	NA	CASSPSMGRTEAFF	TGTGCCAGCAGCCCAAGCATGGGGCGCACTGAAGCTTTCTTT
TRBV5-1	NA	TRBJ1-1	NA	CASSSQGNTEAFF	TGCGCCAGCAGCTCCCAGGGAAACACTGAAGCTTTCTTT
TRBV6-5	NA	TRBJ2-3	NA	CASSYETGGRDTQYF	TGTGCCAGCAGTTACGAAACCGGTGGTAGGGATACGCAGTATTTT